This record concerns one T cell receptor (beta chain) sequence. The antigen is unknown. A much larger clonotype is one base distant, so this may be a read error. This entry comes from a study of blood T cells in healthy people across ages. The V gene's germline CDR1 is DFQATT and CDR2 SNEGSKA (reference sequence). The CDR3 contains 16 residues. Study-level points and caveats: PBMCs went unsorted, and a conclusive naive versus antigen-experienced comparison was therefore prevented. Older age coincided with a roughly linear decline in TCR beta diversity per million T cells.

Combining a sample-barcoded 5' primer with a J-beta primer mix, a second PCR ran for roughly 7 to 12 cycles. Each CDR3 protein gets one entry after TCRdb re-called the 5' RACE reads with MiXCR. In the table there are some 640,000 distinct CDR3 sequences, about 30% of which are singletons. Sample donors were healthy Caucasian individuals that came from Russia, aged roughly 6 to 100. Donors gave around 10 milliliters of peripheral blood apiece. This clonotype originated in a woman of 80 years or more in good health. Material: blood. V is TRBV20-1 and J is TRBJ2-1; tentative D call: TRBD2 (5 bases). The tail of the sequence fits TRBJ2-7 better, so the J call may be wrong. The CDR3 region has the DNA TGCAGTGCTATCCGAGCGGAGTCGTACTCCTACAATGAGCAGTACTTC. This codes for CSAIRAESYSYNEQYF.